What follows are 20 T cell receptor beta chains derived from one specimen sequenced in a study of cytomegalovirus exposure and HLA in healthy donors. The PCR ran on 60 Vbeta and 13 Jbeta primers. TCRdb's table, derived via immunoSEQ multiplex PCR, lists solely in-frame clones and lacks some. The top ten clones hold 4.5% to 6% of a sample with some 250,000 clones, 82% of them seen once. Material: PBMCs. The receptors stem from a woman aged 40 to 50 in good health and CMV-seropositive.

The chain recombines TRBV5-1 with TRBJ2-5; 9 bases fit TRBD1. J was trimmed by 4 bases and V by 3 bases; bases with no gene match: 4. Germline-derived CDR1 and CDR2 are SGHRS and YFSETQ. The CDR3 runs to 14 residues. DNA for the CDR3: TGCGCCAGCAGCTGGGGACAGGGTCGAGAGACCCAGTACTTC. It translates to CASSWGQGRETQYF.

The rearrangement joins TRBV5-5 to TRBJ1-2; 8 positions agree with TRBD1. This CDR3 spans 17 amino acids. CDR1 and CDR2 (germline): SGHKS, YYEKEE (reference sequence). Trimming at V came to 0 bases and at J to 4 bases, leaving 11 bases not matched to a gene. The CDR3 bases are TGTGCCAGCAGCTTGGGCGCTCAGGGGGCGGGTCGCTATGGCTACACCTTC. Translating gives CASSLGAQGAGRYGYTF.

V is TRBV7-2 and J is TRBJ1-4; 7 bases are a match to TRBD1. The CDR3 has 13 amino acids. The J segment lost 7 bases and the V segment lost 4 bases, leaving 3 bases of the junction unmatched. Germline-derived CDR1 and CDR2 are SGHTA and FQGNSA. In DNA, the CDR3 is TGTGCCAGCAGCTGGGACAGAGGTGAAAAACTGTTTTTT. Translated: CASSWDRGEKLFF.

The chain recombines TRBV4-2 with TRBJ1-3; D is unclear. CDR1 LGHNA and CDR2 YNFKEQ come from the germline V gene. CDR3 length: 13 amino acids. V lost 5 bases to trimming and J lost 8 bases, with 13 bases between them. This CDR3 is CASSARLRDTIYF. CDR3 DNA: TGTGCCAGCAGCGCCCGATTGAGAGACACCATATATTTT.

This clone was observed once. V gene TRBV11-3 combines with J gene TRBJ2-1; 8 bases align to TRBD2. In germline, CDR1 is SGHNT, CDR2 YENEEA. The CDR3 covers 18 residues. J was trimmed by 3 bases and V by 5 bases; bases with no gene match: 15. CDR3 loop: CASSEGLSGSLIYNEQFF. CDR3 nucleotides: TGTGCCAGCAGCGAGGGGTTGAGCGGGAGCCTTATCTACAATGAGCAGTTCTTC.

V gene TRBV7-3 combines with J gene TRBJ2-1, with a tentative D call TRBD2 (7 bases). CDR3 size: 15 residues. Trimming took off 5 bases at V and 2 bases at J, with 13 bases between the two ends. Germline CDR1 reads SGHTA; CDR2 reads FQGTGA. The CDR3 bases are TGTGCCAGCAGCCGCGTGGGGGGGCCCTACAATGAGCAGTTCTTC. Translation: CASSRVGGPYNEQFF.

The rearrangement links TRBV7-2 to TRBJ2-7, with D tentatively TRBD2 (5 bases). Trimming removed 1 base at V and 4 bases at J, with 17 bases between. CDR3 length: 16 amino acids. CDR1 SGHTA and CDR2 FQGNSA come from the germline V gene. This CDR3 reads CASSLVFREGTYEQYF. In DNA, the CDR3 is TGTGCCAGCAGCTTAGTGTTTCGAGAGGGTACGTACGAGCAGTACTTC.

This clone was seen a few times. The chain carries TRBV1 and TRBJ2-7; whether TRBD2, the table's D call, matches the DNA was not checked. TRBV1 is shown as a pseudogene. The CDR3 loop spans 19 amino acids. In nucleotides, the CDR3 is TGCACCAGCAGCCAAGATCGGCGGGGGCCAACTGCATTTTCCTACGAGCAGTACTTC. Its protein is CTSSQDRRGPTAFSYEQYF.

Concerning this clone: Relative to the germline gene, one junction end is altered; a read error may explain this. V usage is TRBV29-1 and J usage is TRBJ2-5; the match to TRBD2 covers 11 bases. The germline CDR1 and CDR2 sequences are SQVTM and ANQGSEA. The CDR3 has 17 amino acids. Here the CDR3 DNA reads TGCAGCGTGATGGGCCTAGCGGGAGGCCTAATCCAAGAGACCCGGTACTTC. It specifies CSVMGLAGGLIQETRYF.

CDR3 coding DNA: TGTGCCAGCAGTTTGGTCGGGGGGCAATCAGGCCAGCCCCAGCATTTT. Residues: CASSLVGGQSGQPQHF. This sequence joins TRBV27 and TRBJ1-5, with D tentatively TRBD1 (6 bases). V lost 3 bases and J 7 bases, leaving 19 bases between the germline ends. Germline values: CDR1 MNHEY, CDR2 SMNVEV (reference sequence). The CDR3 is made up of 16 amino acids.

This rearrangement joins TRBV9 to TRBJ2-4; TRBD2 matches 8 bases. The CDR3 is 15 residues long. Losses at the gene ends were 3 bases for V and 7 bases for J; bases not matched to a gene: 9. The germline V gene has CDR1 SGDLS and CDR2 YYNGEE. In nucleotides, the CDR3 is TGTGCCAGCAGCGGTAGCGGGGAGGGTGGCAACATTCAGTACTTC. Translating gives CASSGSGEGGNIQYF.

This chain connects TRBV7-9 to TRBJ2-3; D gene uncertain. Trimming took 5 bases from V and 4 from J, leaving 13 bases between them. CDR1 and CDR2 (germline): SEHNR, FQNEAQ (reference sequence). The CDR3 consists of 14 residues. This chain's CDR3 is CASSPGGSPDTQYF. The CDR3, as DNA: TGTGCCAGCAGCCCTGGCGGATCTCCAGATACGCAGTATTTT.

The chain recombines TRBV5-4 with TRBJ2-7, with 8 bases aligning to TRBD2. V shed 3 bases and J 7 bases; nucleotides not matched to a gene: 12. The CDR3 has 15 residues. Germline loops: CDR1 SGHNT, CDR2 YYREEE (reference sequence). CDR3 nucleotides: TGTGCCAGCAGCTCCCTGTTCGAGCGGGAGAATGAGCAGTACTTC. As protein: CASSSLFERENEQYF.

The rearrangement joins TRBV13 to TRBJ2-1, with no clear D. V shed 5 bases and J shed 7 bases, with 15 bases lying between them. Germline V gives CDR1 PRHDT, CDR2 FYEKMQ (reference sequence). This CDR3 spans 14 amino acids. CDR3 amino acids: CASSVLTRLNEQFF. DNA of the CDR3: TGTGCCAGCAGCGTACTCACGCGTCTGAATGAGCAGTTCTTC.

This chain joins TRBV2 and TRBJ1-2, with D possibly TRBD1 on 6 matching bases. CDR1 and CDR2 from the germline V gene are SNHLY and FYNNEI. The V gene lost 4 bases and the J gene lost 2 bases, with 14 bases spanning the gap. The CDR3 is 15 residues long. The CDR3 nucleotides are TGTGCCAGCAGTGCCGAGCGAACAGGGAACTATGGCTACACCTTC. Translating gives CASSAERTGNYGYTF.

CDR3 coding DNA: TGTGCCAGTAGTATGGCAGTAACCCACAGAACCGGGGAGCTGTTTTTT. Its translation: CASSMAVTHRTGELFF. The chain carries TRBV19 and TRBJ2-2; D unclear. CDR3 size: 16 residues. V dropped 3 bases and J dropped 5 bases, with 16 bases sitting between them. CDR1 and CDR2 (germline): LNHDA, SQIVND (reference sequence).

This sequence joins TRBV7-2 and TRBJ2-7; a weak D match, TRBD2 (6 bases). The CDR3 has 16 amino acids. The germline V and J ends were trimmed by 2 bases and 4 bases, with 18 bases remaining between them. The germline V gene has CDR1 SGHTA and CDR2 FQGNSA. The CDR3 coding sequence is TGTGCCAGCAGCTTACTGGGGGGAGGCCCCTCTTACGAGCAGTACTTC. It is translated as CASSLLGGGPSYEQYF. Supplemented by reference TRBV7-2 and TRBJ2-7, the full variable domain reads GAGVSQSPSNKVTEKGKDVELRCDPISGHTALYWYRQSLGQGLEFLIYFQGNSAPDKSGLPSDRFSAERTGGSVSTLTIQRTQQEDSAVYLCASSLLGGGPSYEQYFGPGTRLTVT.

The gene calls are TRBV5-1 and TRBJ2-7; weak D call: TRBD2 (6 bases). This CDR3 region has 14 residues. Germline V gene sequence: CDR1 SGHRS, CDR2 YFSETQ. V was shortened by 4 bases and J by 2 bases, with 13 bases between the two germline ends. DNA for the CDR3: TGCGCCAGCAGCCAGACTGGCGGGGCCTACGAGCAGTACTTC. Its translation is CASSQTGGAYEQYF.

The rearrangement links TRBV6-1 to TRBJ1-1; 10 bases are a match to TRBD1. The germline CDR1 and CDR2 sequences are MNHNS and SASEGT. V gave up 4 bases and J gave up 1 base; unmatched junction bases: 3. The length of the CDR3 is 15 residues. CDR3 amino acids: CASSVGTGANTEAFF. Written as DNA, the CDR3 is TGTGCCAGCAGTGTCGGGACAGGGGCGAACACTGAAGCTTTCTTT.

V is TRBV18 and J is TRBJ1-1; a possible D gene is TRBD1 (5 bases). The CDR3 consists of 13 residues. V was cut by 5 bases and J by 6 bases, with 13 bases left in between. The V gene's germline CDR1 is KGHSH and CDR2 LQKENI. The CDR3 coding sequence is TGTGCCAGCTCAGGCCAGGGTGGCGCTGAAGCTTTCTTT. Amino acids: CASSGQGGAEAFF.